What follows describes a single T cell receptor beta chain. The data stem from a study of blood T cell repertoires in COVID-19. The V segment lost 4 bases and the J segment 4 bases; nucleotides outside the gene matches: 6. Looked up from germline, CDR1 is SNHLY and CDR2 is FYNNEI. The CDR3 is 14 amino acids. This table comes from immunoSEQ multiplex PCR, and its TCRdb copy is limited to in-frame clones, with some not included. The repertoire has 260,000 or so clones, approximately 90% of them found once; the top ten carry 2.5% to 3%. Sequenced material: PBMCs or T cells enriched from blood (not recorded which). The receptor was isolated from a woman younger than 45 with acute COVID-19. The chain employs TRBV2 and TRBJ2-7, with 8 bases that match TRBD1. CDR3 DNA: TGTGCCAGCAGTGTTGACAGGGGAGCGTACGAGCAGTACTTC. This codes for CASSVDRGAYEQYF.